The 9 T cell receptor beta chains listed next were all sequenced from one sample in a study of B cell selection in AIRE deficiency. Sorted regulatory T cells were CD4-positive, CD25-high and CD127-low or negative. Repertoires were generated with immunoSEQ multiplex PCR, while TCRdb's copy carries only in-frame clones and drops some. The top ten hold roughly 1.4% of the sample, which has 20,000 to 25,000 clones, over 90% seen once. The sequenced material came from CD4+CD25+ Tregs sorted from PBMCs. The receptors derive from a human donor in good health.

The CDR3 DNA reads as TGCACCAGCAGCCATTCACCCGGGACTAGCGGGGTAGGAGACATTCAGTACTTC. It is translated as CTSSHSPGTSGVGDIQYF. V and J are TRBV1 and TRBJ2-4; TRBD2, as called in the table, went unchecked against the DNA. TRBV1 is described as a pseudogene. The CDR3 spans 18 residues.

The CDR3 DNA follows: TGTGCCAGCGGGCGAGATACGCAGTATTTT. Its translation: CASGRDTQYF. V and J are TRBV2 and TRBJ2-3, with no clear D. The CDR3 consists of 10 residues. From germline, CDR1 is SNHLY and CDR2 FYNNEI. V lost 8 bases, J lost 5 bases, and 5 bases lay in between.

V and J are TRBV6-1 and TRBJ1-2, with D hard to call. This CDR3 spans 14 amino acids. Germline V CDR1 and CDR2: MNHNS, SASEGT. Between the trimmed V and J ends, which lost 6 bases and 10 bases, there was a span of 21 bases. CDR3 loop: CASSPRTVGIAYTF. The CDR3, as DNA: TGTGCCAGCAGCCCCCGAACAGTTGGGATAGCCTACACCTTC.

The chain has TRBV18 and TRBJ2-1; TRBD2 matches at 8 bases. The CDR3 totals 14 residues. J gave up 10 bases and V 1 base, and 6 bases lay outside the gene matches. Germline-derived CDR1 and CDR2 are KGHSH and LQKENI. The CDR3 bases are TGTGCCAGCTCACCACTAGCGGGAAGTCGGGAGCAGTTCTTC. Protein: CASSPLAGSREQFF.

The chain links TRBV5-1 to TRBJ2-5, with D possibly matching TRBD2 (6 bases). Germline V gives CDR1 SGHRS, CDR2 YFSETQ. The CDR3 is 14 amino acids. V shed 5 bases and J shed 1 base, with 12 bases lying between them. The CDR3 is CASRGTAGQETQYF. CDR3 bases: TGCGCCAGCAGAGGGACTGCCGGCCAAGAGACCCAGTACTTC.

This clone was counted a few times. The rearrangement links TRBV12-5 to TRBJ1-5; D unresolved. The V and J ends lost 6 bases and 0 bases respectively, with 6 bases between them. CDR1 and CDR2 from the germline V gene are LGHNT and FRNRAP. The CDR3 consists of 13 residues. The DNA of the CDR3 is TGTGCTAGTGGCAGAGATAGCAATCAGCCCCAGCATTTT. Amino acid sequence: CASGRDSNQPQHF.

This clone has only a few counts. The chain's CDR3 is CASSLGETGGEKLFF. For the CDR3, the DNA is TGTGCCAGCAGCCTAGGAGAGACAGGTGGTGAAAAACTGTTTTTT. The rearrangement links TRBV7-2 to TRBJ1-4; possibly TRBD1 for D (6 bases). The V gene's germline CDR1 is SGHTA and CDR2 FQGNSA. CDR3 length equals 15 residues. The ends were cut back, 5 bases at V and 7 bases at J, with 17 bases in the middle.

The gene calls are TRBV5-5 and TRBJ2-7; D uncertain. CDR3 size: 17 residues. Trimming cost V 1 base and J 4 bases, with 21 bases left between them. Germline CDR1 is SGHKS and CDR2 is YYEKEE (reference sequence). The CDR3 region has the DNA TGTGCCAGCAGCTTGAACCCTAGACTCCCTCTTACTTACGAGCAGTACTTC. This sequence encodes CASSLNPRLPLTYEQYF. Full variable domain (remainder filled in from reference TRBV5-5 and TRBJ2-7): DAGVTQSPTHLIKTRGQQVTLRCSPISGHKSVSWYQQVLGQGPQFIFQYYEKEERGRGNFPDRFSARQFPNYSSELNVNALLLGDSALYLCASSLNPRLPLTYEQYFGPGTRLTVT.

The chain is built from TRBV4-1 and TRBJ2-7, with 7 bases aligning to TRBD2. The CDR3 sequence is 17 residues long. Germline CDR1 MGHRA, CDR2 YSYEKL. V gave up 0 bases and J gave up 3 bases; unmatched junction bases: 11. In DNA, the CDR3 is TGCGCCAGCAGCCAAGAACCCCGGGCTAGCGGAATCTACGAGCAGTACTTC. Its protein product is CASSQEPRASGIYEQYF.